This TCR beta chain was recovered during a study of Ad26.COV2.S vaccination and SARS-CoV-2 variants. Treatment of the sample: roughly 20 received Ad26.COV2.S at low or high dose, single or two shots; roughly 5 received placebo; per-sample allocation not given. Day 63 following the first vaccine or placebo injection was when the samples were taken. The data were produced by immunoSEQ multiplex PCR, yet TCRdb's version contains in-frame clones alone and is incomplete. The sample lists around 400,000 clones, 83% occurring once. Sequences were derived from peripheral blood, sampled in a trial of Ad26.COV2.S vaccine versus placebo. This TCR came from a person aged 18 to 59 who received the Ad26.COV2.S COVID-19 vaccine or a placebo.

This chain's CDR3 is CASSQYTGVSYEQYF. The CDR3 region has the DNA TGCGCCAGCAGCCAATATACAGGGGTTTCCTACGAGCAGTACTTC. This rearrangement joins TRBV4-1 to TRBJ2-7; 7 bases line up with TRBD1. V was clipped by 2 bases and J by 1 base; unmatched bases: 5. Germline loops: CDR1 MGHRA, CDR2 YSYEKL. The CDR3 sequence is 15 residues long.